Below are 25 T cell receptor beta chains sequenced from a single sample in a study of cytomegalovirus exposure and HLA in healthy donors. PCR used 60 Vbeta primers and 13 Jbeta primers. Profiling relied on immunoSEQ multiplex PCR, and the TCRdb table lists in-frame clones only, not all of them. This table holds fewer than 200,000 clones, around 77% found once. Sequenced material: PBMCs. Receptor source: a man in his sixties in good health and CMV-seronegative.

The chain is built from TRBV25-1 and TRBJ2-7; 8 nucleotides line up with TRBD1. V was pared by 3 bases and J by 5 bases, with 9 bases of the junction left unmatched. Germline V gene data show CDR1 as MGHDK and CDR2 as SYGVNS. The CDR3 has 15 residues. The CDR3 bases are TGTGCCAGCAGTGAGGAAGACAGGGGAGCCCACGAGCAGTACTTC. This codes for CASSEEDRGAHEQYF.

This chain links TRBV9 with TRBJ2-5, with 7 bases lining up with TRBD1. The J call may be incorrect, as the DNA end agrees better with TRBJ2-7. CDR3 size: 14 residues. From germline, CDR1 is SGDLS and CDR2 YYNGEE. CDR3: CASSPPGQLYEQYF. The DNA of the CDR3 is TGTGCCAGCAGCCCGCCGGGACAGTTATACGAGCAGTACTTC.

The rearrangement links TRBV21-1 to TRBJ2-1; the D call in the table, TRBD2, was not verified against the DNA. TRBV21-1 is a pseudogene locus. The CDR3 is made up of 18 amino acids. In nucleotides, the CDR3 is TGTGCCAGCAGTATGGCTAGCGGGGGCTCGTACTCCTACAATGAGCAGTTCTTC. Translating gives CASSMASGGSYSYNEQFF.

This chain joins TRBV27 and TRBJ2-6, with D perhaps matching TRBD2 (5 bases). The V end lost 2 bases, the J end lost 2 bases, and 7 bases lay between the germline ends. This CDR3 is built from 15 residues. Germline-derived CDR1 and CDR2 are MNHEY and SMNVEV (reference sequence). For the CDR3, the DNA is TGTGCCAGCAGTTTAGGAGGTCCTGGGGCCAACGTCCTGACTTTC. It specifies CASSLGGPGANVLTF. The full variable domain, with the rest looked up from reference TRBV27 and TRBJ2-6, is EAQVTQNPRYLITVTGKKLTVTCSQNMNHEYMSWYRQDPGLGLRQIYYSMNVEVTDKGDVPEGYKVSRKEKRNFPLILESPSPNQTSLYFCASSLGGPGANVLTFGAGSRLTVL.

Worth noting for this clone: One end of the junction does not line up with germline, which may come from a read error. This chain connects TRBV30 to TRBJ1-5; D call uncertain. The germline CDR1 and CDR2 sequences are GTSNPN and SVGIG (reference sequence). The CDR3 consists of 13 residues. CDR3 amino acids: CAWSVEVNQPQNF. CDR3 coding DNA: TGTGCCTGGAGTGTAGAGGTGAATCAGCCCCAGAATTTT.

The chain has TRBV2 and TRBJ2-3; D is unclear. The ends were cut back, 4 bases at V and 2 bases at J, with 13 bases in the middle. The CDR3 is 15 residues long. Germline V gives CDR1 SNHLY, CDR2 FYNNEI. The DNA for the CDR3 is TGTGCCAGCAGTGGAAGGCGACAACCCACAGATACGCAGTATTTT. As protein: CASSGRRQPTDTQYF.

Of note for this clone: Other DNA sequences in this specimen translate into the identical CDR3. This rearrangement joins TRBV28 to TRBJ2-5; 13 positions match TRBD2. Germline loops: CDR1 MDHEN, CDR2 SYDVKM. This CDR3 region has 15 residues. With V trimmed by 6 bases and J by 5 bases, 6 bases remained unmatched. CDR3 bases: TGTGCCAGCAGCCAAACTAGCGGGAGGGAGGAGACCCAGTACTTC. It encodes CASSQTSGREETQYF. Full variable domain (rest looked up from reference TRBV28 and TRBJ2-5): DVKVTQSSRYLVKRTGEKVFLECVQDMDHENMFWYRQDPGLGLRLIYFSYDVKMKEKGDIPEGYSVSREKKERFSLILESASTNQTSMYLCASSQTSGREETQYFGPGTRLLVL.

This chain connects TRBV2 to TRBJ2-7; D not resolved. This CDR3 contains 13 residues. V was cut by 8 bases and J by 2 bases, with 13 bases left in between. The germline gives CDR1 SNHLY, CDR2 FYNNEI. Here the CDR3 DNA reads TGTGCCAGCGGGCCTCCCTTCCCCTACGAGCAGTACTTC. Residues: CASGPPFPYEQYF.

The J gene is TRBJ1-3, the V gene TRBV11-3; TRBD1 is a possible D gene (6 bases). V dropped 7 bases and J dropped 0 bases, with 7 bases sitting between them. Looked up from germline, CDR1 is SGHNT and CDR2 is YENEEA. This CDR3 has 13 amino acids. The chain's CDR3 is CASTQGSGNTIYF. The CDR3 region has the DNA TGTGCCAGCACACAGGGCTCTGGAAACACCATATATTTT.

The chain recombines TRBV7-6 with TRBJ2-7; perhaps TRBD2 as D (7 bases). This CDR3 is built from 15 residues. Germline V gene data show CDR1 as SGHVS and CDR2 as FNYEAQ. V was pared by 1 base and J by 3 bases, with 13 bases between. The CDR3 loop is CASSLEAGANYEQYF. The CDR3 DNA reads TGTGCCAGCAGCTTAGAGGCGGGGGCCAACTACGAGCAGTACTTC.

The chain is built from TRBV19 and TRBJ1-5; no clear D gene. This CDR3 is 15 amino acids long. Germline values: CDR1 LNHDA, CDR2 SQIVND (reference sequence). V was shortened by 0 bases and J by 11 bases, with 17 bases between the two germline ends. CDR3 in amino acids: CASSIDETSPPAQHF. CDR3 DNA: TGTGCCAGTAGTATAGACGAGACAAGCCCGCCGGCCCAGCATTTT. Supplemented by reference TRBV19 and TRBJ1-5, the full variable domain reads DGGITQSPKYLFRKEGQNVTLSCEQNLNHDAMYWYRQDPGQGLRLIYYSQIVNDFQKGDIAEGYSVSREKKESFPLTVTSAQKNPTAFYLCASSIDETSPPAQHFGDGTRLSIL.

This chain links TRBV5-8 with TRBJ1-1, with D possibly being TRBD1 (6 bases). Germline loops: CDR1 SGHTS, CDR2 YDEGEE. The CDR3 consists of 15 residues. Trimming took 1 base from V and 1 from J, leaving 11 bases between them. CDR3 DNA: TGTGCCAGCAGCTTGTGGGCAGGGGCGAACACTGAAGCTTTCTTT. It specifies CASSLWAGANTEAFF.

CDR3: CASSLNGVNTEAFF. CDR3 DNA: TGCGCCAGCAGCTTGAACGGAGTGAACACTGAAGCTTTCTTT. The V call is TRBV5-1, the J call TRBJ1-1; D ambiguous. The CDR3 is made up of 14 amino acids. Trimming stripped 1 base from V and 0 bases from J, with 7 bases between. The germline CDR1 and CDR2 sequences are SGHRS and YFSETQ. Full variable domain (outside the CDR3, taken from reference TRBV5-1 and TRBJ1-1): KAGVTQTPRYLIKTRGQQVTLSCSPISGHRSVSWYQQTPGQGLQFLFEYFSETQRNKGNFPGRFSGRQFSNSRSEMNVSTLELGDSALYLCASSLNGVNTEAFFGQGTRLTVV.

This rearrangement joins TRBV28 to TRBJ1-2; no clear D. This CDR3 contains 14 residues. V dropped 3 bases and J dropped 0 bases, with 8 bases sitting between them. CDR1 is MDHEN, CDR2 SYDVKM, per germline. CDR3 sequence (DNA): TGTGCCAGCAGTTTGGGGAGATCTAACTATGGCTACACCTTC. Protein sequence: CASSLGRSNYGYTF.

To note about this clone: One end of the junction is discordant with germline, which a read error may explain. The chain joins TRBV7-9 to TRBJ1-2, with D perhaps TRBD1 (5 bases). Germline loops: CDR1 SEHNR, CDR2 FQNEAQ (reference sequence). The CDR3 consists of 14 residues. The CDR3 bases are TGTGCCAGCAGCTTAGCGGACACCAACTATGGCTACCCCTTC. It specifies CASSLADTNYGYPF.

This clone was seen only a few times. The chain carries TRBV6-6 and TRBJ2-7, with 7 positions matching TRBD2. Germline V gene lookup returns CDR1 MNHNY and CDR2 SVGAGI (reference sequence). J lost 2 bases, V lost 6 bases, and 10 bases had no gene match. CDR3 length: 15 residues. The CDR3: CASSKSGTRTYEQYF. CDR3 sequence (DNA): TGTGCCAGCAGCAAAAGCGGGACGCGTACCTACGAGCAGTACTTC.

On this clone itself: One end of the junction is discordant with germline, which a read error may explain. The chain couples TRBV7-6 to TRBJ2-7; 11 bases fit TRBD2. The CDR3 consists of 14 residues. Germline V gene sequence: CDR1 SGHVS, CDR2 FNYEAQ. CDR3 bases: TGTGCCAGCAGCCTAGCGGGGGGTCTCTACGAGCAGTACTTC. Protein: CASSLAGGLYEQYF.

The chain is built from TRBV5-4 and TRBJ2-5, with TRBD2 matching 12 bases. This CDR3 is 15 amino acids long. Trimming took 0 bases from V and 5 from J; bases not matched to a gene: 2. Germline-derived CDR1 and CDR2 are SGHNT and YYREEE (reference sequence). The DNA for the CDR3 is TGTGCCAGCAGCTTGGGACTAGCGGGAGTGGAGACCCAGTACTTC. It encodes CASSLGLAGVETQYF.

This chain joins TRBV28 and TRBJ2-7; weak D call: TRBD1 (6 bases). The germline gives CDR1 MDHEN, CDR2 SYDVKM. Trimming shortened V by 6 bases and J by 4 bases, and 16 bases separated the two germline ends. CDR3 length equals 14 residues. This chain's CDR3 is CASREAGARYEQYF. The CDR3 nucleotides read TGTGCCAGCAGAGAGGCAGGGGCTCGGTACGAGCAGTACTTC.

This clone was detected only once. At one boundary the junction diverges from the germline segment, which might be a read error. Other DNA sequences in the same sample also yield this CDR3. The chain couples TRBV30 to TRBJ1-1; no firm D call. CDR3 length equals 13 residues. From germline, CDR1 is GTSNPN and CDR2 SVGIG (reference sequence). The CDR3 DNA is TGTGCCTGGAATTTGAGGAGTAACACTGAAGCCTTCTTT. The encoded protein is CAWNLRSNTEAFF. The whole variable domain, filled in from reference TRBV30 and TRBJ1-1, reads SQTIHQWPATLVQPVGSPLSLECTVEGTSNPNLYWYRQAAGRGLQLLFYSVGIGQISSEVPQNLSASRPQDRQFILSSKKLLLSDSGFYLCAWNLRSNTEAFFGQGTRLTVV.

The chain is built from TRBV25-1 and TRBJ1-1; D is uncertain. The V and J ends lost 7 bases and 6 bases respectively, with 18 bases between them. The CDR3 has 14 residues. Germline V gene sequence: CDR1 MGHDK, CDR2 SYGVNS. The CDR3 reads CASKGIGKRAEAFF. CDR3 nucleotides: TGTGCCAGCAAGGGAATAGGGAAGCGGGCTGAAGCTTTCTTT.

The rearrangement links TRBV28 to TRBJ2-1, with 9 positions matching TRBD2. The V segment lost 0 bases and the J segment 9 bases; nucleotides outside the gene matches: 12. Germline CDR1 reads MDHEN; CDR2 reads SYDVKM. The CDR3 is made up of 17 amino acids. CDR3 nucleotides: TGTGCCAGCAGTTTATGGGCTAGCGGGATCCGATTTCCTGAGCAGTTCTTC. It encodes CASSLWASGIRFPEQFF.

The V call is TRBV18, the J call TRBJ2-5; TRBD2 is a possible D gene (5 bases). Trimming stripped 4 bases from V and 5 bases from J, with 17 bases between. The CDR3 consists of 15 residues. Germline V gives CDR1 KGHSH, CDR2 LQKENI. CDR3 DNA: TGTGCCAGCTCACAAGACCCACTAACGGGGGAGACCCAGTACTTC. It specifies CASSQDPLTGETQYF.

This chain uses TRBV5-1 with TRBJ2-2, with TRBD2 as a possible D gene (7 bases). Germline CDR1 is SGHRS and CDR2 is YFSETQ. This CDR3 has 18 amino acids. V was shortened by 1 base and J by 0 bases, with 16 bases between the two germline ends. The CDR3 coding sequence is TGCGCCAGCAGCTTGAGAGGGGGAACTAGCGCGAACACCGGGGAGCTGTTTTTT. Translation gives CASSLRGGTSANTGELFF.

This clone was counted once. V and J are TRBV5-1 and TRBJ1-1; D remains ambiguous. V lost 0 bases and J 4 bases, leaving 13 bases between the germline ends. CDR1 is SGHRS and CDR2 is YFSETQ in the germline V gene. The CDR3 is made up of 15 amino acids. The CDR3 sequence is CASSLGWGGGTEAFF. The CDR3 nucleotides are TGCGCCAGCAGCTTGGGCTGGGGAGGAGGCACTGAAGCTTTCTTT.